The 2 T cell receptor beta chains below come from one sample, sequenced in a study of CD8+ T cells in alopecia areata. Once RNA had been extracted, it was reverse transcribed into cDNA to act as the sequencing template. TCRdb's copy holds only in-frame clones and misses some; the assay was immunoSEQ multiplex PCR. The data hold 200,000 to 250,000 clones, with about 60% observed a single time. This specimen consisted of CD4+ T cells sorted from blood, obtained at week 0. These TCRs come from a human donor with alopecia areata.

This rearrangement joins TRBV2 to TRBJ2-2; D may match TRBD1 or TRBD2 (5 bases each). V was clipped by 4 bases and J by 2 bases, with 8 bases between them. Germline loops: CDR1 SNHLY, CDR2 FYNNEI. The CDR3 contains 14 residues. The CDR3 DNA is TGTGCCAGCAGTGTTGGGGGAAACACCGGGGAGCTGTTTTTT. It encodes CASSVGGNTGELFF.

This clone turned up a few times. The gene calls are TRBV7-2 and TRBJ2-5; no definite D call. Germline V gene lookup returns CDR1 SGHTA and CDR2 FQGNSA. CDR3 length: 13 amino acids. Trimming took 5 bases from V and 0 from J, leaving 7 bases between them. The CDR3 DNA is TGTGCCAGCAGCAGGGATAACCAAGAGACCCAGTACTTC. It translates to CASSRDNQETQYF.